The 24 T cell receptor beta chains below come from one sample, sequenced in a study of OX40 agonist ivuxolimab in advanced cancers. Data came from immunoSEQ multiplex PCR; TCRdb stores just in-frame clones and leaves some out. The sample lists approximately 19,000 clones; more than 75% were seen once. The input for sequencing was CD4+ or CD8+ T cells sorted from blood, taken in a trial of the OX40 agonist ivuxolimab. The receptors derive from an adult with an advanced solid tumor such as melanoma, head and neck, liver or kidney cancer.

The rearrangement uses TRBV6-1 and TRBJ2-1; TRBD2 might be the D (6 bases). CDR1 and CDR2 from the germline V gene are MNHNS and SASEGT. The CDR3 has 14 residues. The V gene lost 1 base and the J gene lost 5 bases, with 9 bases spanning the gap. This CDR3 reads CASSEGLVDNEQFF. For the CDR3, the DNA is TGTGCCAGCAGTGAAGGACTAGTCGACAATGAGCAGTTCTTC.

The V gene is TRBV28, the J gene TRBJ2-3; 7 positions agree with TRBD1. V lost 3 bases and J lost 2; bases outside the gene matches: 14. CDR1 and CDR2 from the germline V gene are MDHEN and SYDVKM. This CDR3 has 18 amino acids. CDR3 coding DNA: TGTGCCAGCAGTTTCCCTTTCCACACAGGGGACGACACAGATACGCAGTATTTT. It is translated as CASSFPFHTGDDTDTQYF.

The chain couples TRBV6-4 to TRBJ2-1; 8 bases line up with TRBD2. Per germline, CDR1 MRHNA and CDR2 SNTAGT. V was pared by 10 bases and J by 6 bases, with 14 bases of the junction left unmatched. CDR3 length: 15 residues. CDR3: CATSGGVPDVNEQFF. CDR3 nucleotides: TGTGCCACCTCGGGAGGGGTCCCGGACGTCAATGAGCAGTTCTTC.

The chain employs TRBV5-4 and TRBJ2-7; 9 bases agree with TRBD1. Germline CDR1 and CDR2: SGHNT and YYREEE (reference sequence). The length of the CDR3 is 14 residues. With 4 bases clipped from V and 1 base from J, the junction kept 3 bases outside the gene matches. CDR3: CASSTGTGSYEQYF. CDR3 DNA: TGTGCCAGCAGCACCGGGACAGGGTCCTACGAGCAGTACTTC.

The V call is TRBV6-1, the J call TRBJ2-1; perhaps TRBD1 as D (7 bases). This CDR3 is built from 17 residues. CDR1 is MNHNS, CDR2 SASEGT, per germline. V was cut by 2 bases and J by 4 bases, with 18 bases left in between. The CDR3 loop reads CASSEQYGGTAYNEQFF. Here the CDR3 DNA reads TGTGCCAGCAGTGAACAATATGGCGGGACAGCGTACAATGAGCAGTTCTTC.

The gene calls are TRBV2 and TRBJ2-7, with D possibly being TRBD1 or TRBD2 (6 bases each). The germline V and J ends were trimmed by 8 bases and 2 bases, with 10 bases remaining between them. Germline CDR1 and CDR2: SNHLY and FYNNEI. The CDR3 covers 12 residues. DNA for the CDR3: TGTGCCAGCGGGGGGCATACCTACGAGCAGTACTTC. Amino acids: CASGGHTYEQYF.

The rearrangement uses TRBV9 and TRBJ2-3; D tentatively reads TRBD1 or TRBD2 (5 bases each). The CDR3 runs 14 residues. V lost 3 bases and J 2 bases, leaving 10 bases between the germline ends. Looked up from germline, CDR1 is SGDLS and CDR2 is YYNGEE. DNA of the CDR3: TGTGCCAGCAGCGGAGGGGCGCTCACAGATACGCAGTATTTT. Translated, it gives CASSGGALTDTQYF. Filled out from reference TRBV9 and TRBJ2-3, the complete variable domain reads DSGVTQTPKHLITATGQRVTLRCSPRSGDLSVYWYQQSLDQGLQFLIQYYNGEERAKGNILERFSAQQFPDLHSELNLSSLELGDSALYFCASSGGALTDTQYFGPGTRLTVL.

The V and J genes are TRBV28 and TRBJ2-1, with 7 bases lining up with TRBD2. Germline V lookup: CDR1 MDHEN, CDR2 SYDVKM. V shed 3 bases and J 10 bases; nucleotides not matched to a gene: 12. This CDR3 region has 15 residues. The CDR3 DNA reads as TGTGCCAGCAGTTTCGGTGTCGGGGAGGGCCGGGAGCAGTTCTTC. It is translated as CASSFGVGEGREQFF. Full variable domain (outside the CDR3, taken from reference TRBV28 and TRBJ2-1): DVKVTQSSRYLVKRTGEKVFLECVQDMDHENMFWYRQDPGLGLRLIYFSYDVKMKEKGDIPEGYSVSREKKERFSLILESASTNQTSMYLCASSFGVGEGREQFFGPGTRLTVL.

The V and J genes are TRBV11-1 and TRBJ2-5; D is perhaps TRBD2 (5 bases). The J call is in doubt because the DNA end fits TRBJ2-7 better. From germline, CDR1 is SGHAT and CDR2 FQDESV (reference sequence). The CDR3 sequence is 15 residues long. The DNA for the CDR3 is TGTGCCAGCAGGGCCCGGGTTGAGGGTGGGCACGAGCAGTACTTC. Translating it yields CASRARVEGGHEQYF.

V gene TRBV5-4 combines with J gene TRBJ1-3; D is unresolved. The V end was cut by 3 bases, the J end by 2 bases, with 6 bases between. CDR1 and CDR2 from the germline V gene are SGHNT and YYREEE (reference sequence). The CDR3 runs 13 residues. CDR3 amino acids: CASSSDPGNTIYF. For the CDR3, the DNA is TGTGCCAGCAGCTCGGACCCTGGAAACACCATATATTTT.

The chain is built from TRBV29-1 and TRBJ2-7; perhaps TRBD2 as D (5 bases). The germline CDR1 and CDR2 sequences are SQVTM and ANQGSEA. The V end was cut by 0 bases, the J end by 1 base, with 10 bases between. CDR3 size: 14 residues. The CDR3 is CSVEDTGYSYEQYF. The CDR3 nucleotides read TGCAGCGTTGAAGATACGGGGTATTCCTACGAGCAGTACTTC.

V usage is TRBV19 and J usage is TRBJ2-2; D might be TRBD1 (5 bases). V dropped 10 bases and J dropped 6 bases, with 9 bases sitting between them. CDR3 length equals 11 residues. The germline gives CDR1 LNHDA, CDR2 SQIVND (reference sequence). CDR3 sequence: CATWGPGELFF. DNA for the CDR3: TGTGCCACATGGGGCCCCGGGGAGCTGTTTTTT.

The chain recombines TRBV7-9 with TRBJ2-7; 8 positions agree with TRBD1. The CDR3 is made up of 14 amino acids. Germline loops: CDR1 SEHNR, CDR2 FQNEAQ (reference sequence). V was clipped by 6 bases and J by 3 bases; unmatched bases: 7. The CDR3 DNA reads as TGTGCCAGCAGAGGGGTGACAGGGGACTACGAGCAGTACTTC. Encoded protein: CASRGVTGDYEQYF.

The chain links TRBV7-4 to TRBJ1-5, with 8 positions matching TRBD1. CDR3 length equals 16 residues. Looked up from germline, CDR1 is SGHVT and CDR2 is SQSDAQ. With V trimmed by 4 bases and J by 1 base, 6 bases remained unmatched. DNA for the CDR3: TGTGCCAGCAGCTCCCCGGACAGGGAGAGCAATCAGCCCCAGCATTTT. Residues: CASSSPDRESNQPQHF.

In DNA, the CDR3 is TGTGCCAGTACCCTTGGGACACTAAGTGGAAACACCATATATTTT. Its translation: CASTLGTLSGNTIYF. V is TRBV19 and J is TRBJ1-3; weak D call: TRBD1 (6 bases). CDR1 and CDR2 from the germline V gene are LNHDA and SQIVND (reference sequence). CDR3 length: 15 amino acids. Trimming shortened V by 7 bases and J by 3 bases, and 16 bases separated the two germline ends.

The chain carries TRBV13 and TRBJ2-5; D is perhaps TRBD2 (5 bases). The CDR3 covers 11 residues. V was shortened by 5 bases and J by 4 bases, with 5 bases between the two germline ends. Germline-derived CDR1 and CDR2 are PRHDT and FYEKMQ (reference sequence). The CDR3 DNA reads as TGTGCCAGCAGCGGAGGAGAGACCCAGTACTTC. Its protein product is CASSGGETQYF. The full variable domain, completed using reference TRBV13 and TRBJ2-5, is AAGVIQSPRHLIKEKRETATLKCYPIPRHDTVYWYQQGPGQDPQFLISFYEKMQSDKGSIPDRFSAQQFSDYHSELNMSSLELGDSALYFCASSGGETQYFGPGTRLLVL.

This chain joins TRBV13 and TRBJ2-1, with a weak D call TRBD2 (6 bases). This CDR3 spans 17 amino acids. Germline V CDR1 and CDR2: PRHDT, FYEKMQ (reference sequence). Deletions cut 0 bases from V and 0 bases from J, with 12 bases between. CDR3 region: CASSLGFGGGSYNEQFF. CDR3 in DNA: TGTGCCAGCAGCTTAGGTTTCGGGGGAGGCTCCTACAATGAGCAGTTCTTC.

The CDR3 reads CSVEGYNEQFF. The CDR3 nucleotides read TGCAGCGTTGAAGGTTACAATGAGCAGTTCTTC. The rearrangement uses TRBV29-1 and TRBJ2-1, with no clear D. V dropped 1 base and J dropped 4 bases, with 2 bases sitting between them. The CDR3 extends over 11 amino acids. Germline values: CDR1 SQVTM, CDR2 ANQGSEA.

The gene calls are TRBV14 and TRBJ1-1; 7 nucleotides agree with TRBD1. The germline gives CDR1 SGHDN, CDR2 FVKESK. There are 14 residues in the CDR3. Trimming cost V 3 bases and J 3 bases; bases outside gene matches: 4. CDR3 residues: CASSHLTGDTEAFF. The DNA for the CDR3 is TGTGCCAGCAGCCATTTAACAGGGGACACTGAAGCTTTCTTT.

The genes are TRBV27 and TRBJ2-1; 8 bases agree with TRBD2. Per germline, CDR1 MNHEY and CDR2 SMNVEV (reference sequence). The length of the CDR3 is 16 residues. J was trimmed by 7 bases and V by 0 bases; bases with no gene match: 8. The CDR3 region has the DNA TGTGCCAGCAGTTTATCGGTCGCTAGCGGGCGGAATGAGCAGTTCTTC. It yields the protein CASSLSVASGRNEQFF.

The CDR3 here is CASSLAGANEQFF. The CDR3 DNA reads TGTGCCAGCAGCTTAGCGGGGGCCAATGAGCAGTTCTTC. The chain couples TRBV7-9 to TRBJ2-1; a possible D gene is TRBD1 (6 bases). V was trimmed by 0 bases and J by 6 bases, leaving 6 bases between them. The CDR3 sequence is 13 residues long. Germline V gene sequence: CDR1 SEHNR, CDR2 FQNEAQ (reference sequence).

CDR3 sequence reads: CASSLGVDEQFF. The DNA for the CDR3 is TGTGCCAGCAGCTTGGGTGTTGATGAGCAGTTCTTC. The V call is TRBV5-6, the J call TRBJ2-1, with D hard to call. The CDR3 has 12 residues. Trimming cost V 0 bases and J 8 bases, with 6 bases left between them. The germline V gene has CDR1 SGHDT and CDR2 YYEEEE.

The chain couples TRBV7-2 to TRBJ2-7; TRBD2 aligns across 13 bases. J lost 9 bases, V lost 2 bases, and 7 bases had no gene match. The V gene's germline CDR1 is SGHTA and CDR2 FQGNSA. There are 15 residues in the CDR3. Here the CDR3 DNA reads TGTGCCAGCAGCTTAAAGGGACTAGCGGGACGACGGCAGTACTTC. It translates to CASSLKGLAGRRQYF.

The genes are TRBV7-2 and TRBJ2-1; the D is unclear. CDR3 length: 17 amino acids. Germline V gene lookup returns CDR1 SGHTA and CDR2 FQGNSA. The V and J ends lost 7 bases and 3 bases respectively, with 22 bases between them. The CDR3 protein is CASTSVPDVGFYNEQFF. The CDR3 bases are TGTGCCAGCACCTCAGTCCCCGACGTTGGGTTCTACAATGAGCAGTTCTTC.